Listed below are T cell receptor beta chains from one sample, sequenced in a study of blood T cell repertoires in COVID-19. Sequenced by immunoSEQ multiplex PCR; TCRdb stores in-frame clones only, minus some. The table has roughly 52,000 clones, approximately 80% seen once; the top ten hold 9.5% to 13%. The sequenced material came from peripheral blood. Receptors originate from a man older than 75 with COVID-19, enrolled during active disease. Each CDR3 is given with its conserved first and last residue. D genes are given only for firm matches. Where a row states a size, it is once, few, many or the class of an expanded clone; other rows omit it.

V,size,D,J,CDR3,DNA
TRBV29-1,-,TRBD1,TRBJ2-5,CSALISRGETQYF,TGCAGCGCCCTGATCAGCAGGGGGGAGACCCAGTACTTC
TRBV21-1,-,-,TRBJ2-2,CASSVLAGGQGAPQNTGELFF,TGTGCCAGCAGCGTCCTTGCGGGGGGACAGGGGGCCCCTCAAAACACCGGGGAGCTGTTTTTT
TRBV10-3,-,-,TRBJ1-4,CAISKTSPTNEKLFF,TGTGCCATCAGTAAGACATCTCCAACTAATGAAAAACTGTTTTTT
TRBV27,-,-,TRBJ1-3,CASSLSIAAGNTIYF,TGTGCCAGCAGTTTATCTATCGCGGCTGGAAACACCATATATTTT
TRBV7-6,few,TRBD1,TRBJ1-3,CASSLRTGGSGNTIYF,TGTGCCAGCAGCCTCCGGACAGGGGGCTCTGGAAACACCATATATTTT
TRBV3-1/TRBV3-2,-,-,TRBJ2-5,CASSPFSETQYF,TGTGCCAGCAGCCCCTTCTCAGAGACCCAGTACTTC
TRBV7-8,-,-,TRBJ1-5,CASSPRQGNQPQHF,TGTGCCAGCAGCCCACGACAGGGCAATCAGCCCCAGCATTTT
TRBV9,-,-,TRBJ2-2,CASSVSGTGELFF,TGTGCCAGCAGCGTATCCGGCACCGGGGAGCTGTTTTTT
TRBV4-3,-,TRBD2,TRBJ2-1,CASSQGSGGRAYNEQFF,TGCGCCAGCAGCCAGGGTTCGGGCGGGAGGGCCTACAATGAGCAGTTCTTC
TRBV9,-,TRBD2,TRBJ2-1,CASSAPGLAGNNEQFF,TGTGCCAGCAGCGCCCCCGGACTAGCGGGGAACAATGAGCAGTTCTTC
TRBV19,-,-,TRBJ2-1,CASSWVLVRQRLSANEQFF,TGTGCCAGTAGTTGGGTTTTGGTGAGACAGAGATTAAGCGCGAATGAGCAGTTCTTC
TRBV27,-,-,TRBJ2-1,CASSFIGGADEQFF,TGTGCCAGCAGTTTCATTGGAGGGGCGGATGAGCAGTTCTTC
TRBV5-1,-,-,TRBJ1-3,CASSLGTKGLSGNTIYF,TGCGCCAGCAGCTTGGGGACTAAGGGACTGTCTGGAAACACCATATATTTT
TRBV30,-,-,TRBJ1-2,CAWSVRGKYGYTF,TGTGCCTGGAGTGTACGAGGAAAATATGGCTACACCTTC
TRBV5-8,-,TRBD1,TRBJ2-2,CASIITGVAGELFF,TGTGCCAGCATCATCACAGGGGTCGCCGGGGAGCTGTTTTTT
TRBV7-3,-,-,TRBJ1-6,CASSIRGRDSPLHF,TGTGCCAGCAGCATCAGGGGTAGGGATTCACCCCTCCACTTT
TRBV7-8,-,-,TRBJ2-1,CASSLALSLVGNEQFF,TGTGCCAGCAGCTTAGCGCTTTCCCTTGTCGGCAATGAGCAGTTCTTC
TRBV19,-,TRBD1,TRBJ1-5,CASSLGQGAKQNQPQHF,TGTGCCAGTAGTCTTGGACAGGGGGCCAAACAAAATCAGCCCCAGCATTTT
TRBV5-1,-,-,TRBJ2-7,CASSPGYQGSYEQYF,TGCGCCAGCAGCCCGGGTTATCAGGGCTCTTACGAGCAGTACTTC
TRBV6-1,-,TRBD2,TRBJ2-1,CASRPGTSGSNEQFF,TGTGCCAGCAGGCCCGGGACTAGCGGGAGCAATGAGCAGTTCTTC
TRBV5-1,few,-,TRBJ1-2,CASSLDSYGYTF,TGCGCCAGCAGCTTGGACAGTTATGGCTACACCTTC
TRBV5-6,-,TRBD1,TRBJ1-4,CASSLGTGATTNEKLFF,TGTGCCAGCAGCTTAGGGACAGGGGCAACAACTAATGAAAAACTGTTTTTT
TRBV7-2,-,TRBD2,TRBJ2-7,CASSLGRASGGHEQYF,TGTGCCAGCAGCTTAGGTAGGGCTAGCGGGGGCCACGAGCAGTACTTC
TRBV3-1/TRBV3-2,-,TRBD2,TRBJ2-5,CASSQGTSGGGETQYF,TGTGCCAGCAGCCAAGGGACTAGCGGGGGAGGGGAGACCCAGTACTTC
TRBV19,-,TRBD1,TRBJ2-7,CASRKQGANYEQYF,TGTGCCAGTAGGAAACAGGGGGCGAATTACGAGCAGTACTTC
TRBV6-4,-,-,TRBJ1-5,CASSEKQGAGNQPQHF,TGTGCCAGCAGTGAGAAACAGGGTGCCGGCAATCAGCCCCAGCATTTT
TRBV27,-,-,TRBJ1-6,CASSLLNSGTNNSPLHF,TGTGCCAGCAGTTTATTAAACTCCGGGACAAATAATTCACCCCTCCACTTT
TRBV29-1,-,TRBD1,TRBJ1-1,CSVDATGTGVNTEAFF,TGCAGCGTTGATGCAACCGGGACAGGGGTGAACACTGAAGCTTTCTTT
TRBV5-1,-,-,TRBJ1-2,CASSRQQVPTNYGYTF,TGCGCCAGCAGCCGGCAACAGGTTCCCACTAACTATGGCTACACCTTC
TRBV12-3/TRBV12-4,-,-,TRBJ1-1,CASNRIGTEAFF,TGTGCCAGCAATCGGATCGGGACTGAAGCTTTCTTT
TRBV10-3,-,TRBD1,TRBJ1-2,CAISASPGQGGQSYTF,TGTGCCATCAGTGCCTCTCCGGGACAGGGAGGCCAGAGCTACACCTTC
TRBV4-3,-,-,TRBJ1-2,CASSQDWASSGYTF,TGCGCCAGCAGCCAAGATTGGGCCTCTTCCGGCTACACCTTC
TRBV7-2,once,TRBD2,TRBJ2-3,CASSLVGGRDTQYF,TGTGCCAGCAGCTTAGTGGGAGGGAGAGATACGCAGTATTTT
TRBV3-1/TRBV3-2,-,-,TRBJ2-2,CASSETGNTGELFF,TGTGCCAGCAGCGAGACAGGCAACACCGGGGAGCTGTTTTTT
TRBV12-3/TRBV12-4,-,-,TRBJ1-3,CASRSDTIYF,TGTGCCAGCAGATCAGACACCATATATTTT
TRBV19,-,TRBD1,TRBJ1-1,CASSIMRGLGTEAFF,TGTGCCAGTAGTATAATGAGGGGGCTGGGAACTGAAGCTTTCTTT
TRBV7-9,-,-,TRBJ2-3,CASSDPGAGAPYF,TGTGCCAGCAGCGACCCGGGGGCGGGGGCTCCGTATTTT
TRBV27,-,-,TRBJ2-7,CASSLKGSSYEQYF,TGTGCCAGCAGTTTAAAAGGGAGCTCCTACGAGCAGTACTTC
TRBV19,-,-,TRBJ2-1,CASSRRGDNEQFF,TGTGCCAGTAGTCGAAGAGGAGACAATGAGCAGTTCTTC
TRBV30,-,-,TRBJ1-1,CAWSVLGNTEAFF,TGTGCCTGGAGTGTACTAGGGAACACTGAAGCTTTCTTT
TRBV11-3,few,-,TRBJ2-1,CASSLGGEVPNEQFF,TGTGCCAGCAGCTTAGGAGGGGAGGTGCCCAATGAGCAGTTCTTC
TRBV7-2,-,TRBD2,TRBJ2-2,CASSLMGSGSPGELFF,TGTGCCAGCAGCTTAATGGGTAGCGGGAGCCCCGGGGAGCTGTTTTTT
TRBV4-1,-,-,TRBJ1-6,CASSQRQGGSPLHF,TGCGCCAGCAGCCAAAGGCAGGGAGGCTCACCCCTCCACTTT
TRBV4-3,-,-,TRBJ1-1,CASSGPRQNTEAFF,TGCGCCAGCAGCGGCCCCCGACAGAACACTGAAGCTTTCTTT
TRBV5-5,-,TRBD1,TRBJ2-6,CASSIRGQALSGANVLTF,TGTGCCAGCAGTATTAGGGGGCAGGCCCTATCTGGGGCCAACGTCCTGACTTTC
TRBV5-1,-,-,TRBJ2-1,CASSLIAASSSYNEQFF,TGCGCCAGCAGCTTGATTGCCGCCTCGAGCTCCTACAATGAGCAGTTCTTC
TRBV7-2,once,-,TRBJ2-3,CASSLDGSTQYF,TGTGCCAGCAGCTTAGACGGGAGTACGCAGTATTTT
TRBV12-3/TRBV12-4,once,TRBD1,TRBJ1-2,CASSGQAYGYTF,TGTGCCAGCAGCGGACAGGCCTATGGCTACACCTTC
TRBV5-1,-,-,TRBJ2-3,CASSFSGDTQYF,TGCGCCAGCAGCTTTTCCGGAGATACGCAGTATTTT
TRBV4-3,-,-,TRBJ1-1,CASKQGAYTEAFF,TGCGCCAGCAAACAGGGCGCGTACACTGAAGCTTTCTTT
TRBV5-1,-,-,TRBJ1-2,CASSLASGYGHTF,TGCGCCAGCAGCTTGGCCTCAGGTTATGGCCACACCTTC
TRBV6-5,-,TRBD1,TRBJ1-3,CATARGQAGNTIYF,TGTGCTACCGCCAGGGGGCAAGCTGGAAACACCATATATTTT
TRBV7-3,-,TRBD2,TRBJ2-3,CASNPSGGTDTQYF,TGTGCCAGCAACCCAAGCGGGGGCACAGATACGCAGTATTTT
TRBV18,few,TRBD1,TRBJ1-1,CASSLTGTGAVNTEAFF,TGTGCCAGCTCATTGACCGGGACAGGGGCGGTGAACACTGAAGCTTTCTTT